This TCR beta chain was recorded in a study of T cell changes during pregnancy in multiple sclerosis. CDR1 is ENHRY and CDR2 is SYGVKD in the germline V gene. The V segment lost 2 bases and the J segment 0 bases; nucleotides outside the gene matches: 7. This CDR3 comprises 18 residues. Data came from immunoSEQ multiplex PCR; TCRdb stores just in-frame clones and leaves some out. Of about 70,000 clones listed, about nine tenths were seen once; the top ten hold approximately 2.4%. The starting material was peripheral blood, obtained in the first trimester of pregnancy. The chain combines TRBV10-3 with TRBJ2-3; TRBD2 aligns across 11 bases. The sequence was collected from a female donor with multiple sclerosis, enrolled in a pregnancy study. The CDR3 reads CAISEPLAGGQSTDTQYF. DNA of the CDR3: TGTGCCATCAGTGAGCCTCTAGCGGGGGGCCAGAGCACAGATACGCAGTATTTT.